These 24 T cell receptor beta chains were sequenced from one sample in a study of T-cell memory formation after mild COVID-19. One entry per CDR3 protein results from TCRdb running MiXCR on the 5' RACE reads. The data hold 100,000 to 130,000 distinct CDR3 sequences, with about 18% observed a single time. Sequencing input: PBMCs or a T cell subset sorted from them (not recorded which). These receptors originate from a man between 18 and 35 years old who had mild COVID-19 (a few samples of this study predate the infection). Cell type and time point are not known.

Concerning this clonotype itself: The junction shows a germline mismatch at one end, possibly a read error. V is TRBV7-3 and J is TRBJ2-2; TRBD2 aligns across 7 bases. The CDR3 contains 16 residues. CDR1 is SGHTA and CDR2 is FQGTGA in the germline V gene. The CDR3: CASSYRDYSNTGELFF. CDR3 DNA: TGTGCCAGCAGCTACCGGGACTACTCGAATACCGGGGAGCTGTTTTTT.

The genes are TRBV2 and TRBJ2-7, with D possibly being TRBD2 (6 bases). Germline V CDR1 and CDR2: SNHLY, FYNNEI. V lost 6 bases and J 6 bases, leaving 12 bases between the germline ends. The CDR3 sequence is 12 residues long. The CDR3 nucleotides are TGTGCCAGCAGGGTGGGGGGAGGCGAGCAGTACTTC. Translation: CASRVGGGEQYF. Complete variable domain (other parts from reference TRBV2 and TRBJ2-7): EPEVTQTPSHQVTQMGQEVILRCVPISNHLYFYWYRQILGQKVEFLVSFYNNEISEKSEIFDDQFSVERPDGSNFTLKIRSTKLEDSAMYFCASRVGGGEQYFGPGTRLTVT.

The CDR3 region has the DNA TGTGCCATCAGGCCCCAGGAGGAGGAGACCCAGTACTTC. Residues: CAIRPQEEETQYF. The chain has TRBV10-3 and TRBJ2-5, with D perhaps TRBD2 (5 bases). The CDR3 contains 13 residues. Trimming left V 6 bases short and J 5 bases short, with 13 bases between. Germline CDR1 reads ENHRY; CDR2 reads SYGVKD.

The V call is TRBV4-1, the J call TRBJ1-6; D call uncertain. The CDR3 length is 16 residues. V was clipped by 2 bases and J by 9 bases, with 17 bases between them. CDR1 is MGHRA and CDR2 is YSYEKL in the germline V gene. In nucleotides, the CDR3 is TGCGCCAGCAGCCAAACCCCGGAACCGGGTGTTTCACCCCTCCACTTT. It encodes CASSQTPEPGVSPLHF.

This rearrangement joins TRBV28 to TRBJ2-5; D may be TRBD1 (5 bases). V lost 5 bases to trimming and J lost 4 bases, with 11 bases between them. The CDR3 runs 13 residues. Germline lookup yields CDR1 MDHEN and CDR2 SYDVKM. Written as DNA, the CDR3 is TGTGCCAGCAGTCCACAGGTGTCAGAGACCCAGTACTTC. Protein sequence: CASSPQVSETQYF.

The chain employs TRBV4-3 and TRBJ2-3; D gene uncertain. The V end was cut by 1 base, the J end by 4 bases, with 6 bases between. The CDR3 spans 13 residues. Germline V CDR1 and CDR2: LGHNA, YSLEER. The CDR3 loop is CASSQGPSDTQYF. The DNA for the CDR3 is TGCGCCAGCAGCCAAGGCCCCTCAGATACGCAGTATTTT.

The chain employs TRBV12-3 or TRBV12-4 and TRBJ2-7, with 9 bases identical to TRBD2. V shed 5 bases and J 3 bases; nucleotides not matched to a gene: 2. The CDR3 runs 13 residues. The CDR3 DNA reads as TGTGCCAGCAGTAGGACTAGCGACTACGAGCAGTACTTC. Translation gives CASSRTSDYEQYF.

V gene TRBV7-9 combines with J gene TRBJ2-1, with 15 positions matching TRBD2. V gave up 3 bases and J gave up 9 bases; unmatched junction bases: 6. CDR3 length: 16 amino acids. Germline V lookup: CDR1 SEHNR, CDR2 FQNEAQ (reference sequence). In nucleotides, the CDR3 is TGTGCCAGCAGCTTCGGACTAGCGGGGGGGCAGAGTGAGCAGTTCTTC. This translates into CASSFGLAGGQSEQFF.

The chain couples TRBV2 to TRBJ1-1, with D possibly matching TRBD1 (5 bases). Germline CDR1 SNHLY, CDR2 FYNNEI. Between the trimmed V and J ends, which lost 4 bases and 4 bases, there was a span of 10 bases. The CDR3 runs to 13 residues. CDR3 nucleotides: TGTGCCAGCAGTGTAGGGGCCGGCACTGAAGCTTTCTTT. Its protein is CASSVGAGTEAFF. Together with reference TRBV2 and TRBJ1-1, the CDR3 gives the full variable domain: EPEVTQTPSHQVTQMGQEVILRCVPISNHLYFYWYRQILGQKVEFLVSFYNNEISEKSEIFDDQFSVERPDGSNFTLKIRSTKLEDSAMYFCASSVGAGTEAFFGQGTRLTVV.

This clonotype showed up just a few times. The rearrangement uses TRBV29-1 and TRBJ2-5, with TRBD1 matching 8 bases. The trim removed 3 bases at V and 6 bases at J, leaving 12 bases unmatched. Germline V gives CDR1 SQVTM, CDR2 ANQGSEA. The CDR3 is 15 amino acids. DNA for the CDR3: TGCAGCGTTGACTCGGCAGGGGGCTATCGTCAGACCCAGTACTTC. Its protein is CSVDSAGGYRQTQYF.

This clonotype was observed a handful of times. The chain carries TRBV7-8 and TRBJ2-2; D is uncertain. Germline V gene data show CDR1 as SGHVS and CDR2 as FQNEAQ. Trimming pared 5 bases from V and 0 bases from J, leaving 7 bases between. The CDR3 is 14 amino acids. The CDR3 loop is CASSAVANTGELFF. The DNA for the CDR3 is TGTGCCAGCAGCGCAGTCGCGAACACCGGGGAGCTGTTTTTT.

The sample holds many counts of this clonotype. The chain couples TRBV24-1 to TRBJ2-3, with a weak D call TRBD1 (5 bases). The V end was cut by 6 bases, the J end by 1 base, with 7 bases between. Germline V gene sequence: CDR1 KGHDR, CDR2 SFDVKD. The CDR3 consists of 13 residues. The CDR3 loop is CATSTTGTDTQYF. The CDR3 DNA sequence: TGTGCCACCAGTACGACAGGCACAGATACGCAGTATTTT.

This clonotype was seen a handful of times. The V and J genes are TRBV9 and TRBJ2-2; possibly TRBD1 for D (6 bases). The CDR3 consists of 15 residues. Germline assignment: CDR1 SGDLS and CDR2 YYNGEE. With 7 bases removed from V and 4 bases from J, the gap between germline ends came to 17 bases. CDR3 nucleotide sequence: TGTGCCAGCGCCTCGGCAGGGGTATCCACCGGGGAGCTGTTTTTT. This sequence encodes CASASAGVSTGELFF.

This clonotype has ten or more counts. In DNA form, the CDR3 reads TGTGCCAGCAGCCGGGGTTCGGGGGCGACGCTGTTTTTT. Protein sequence: CASSRGSGATLFF. The genes are TRBV14 and TRBJ2-2; perhaps D is TRBD1 or TRBD2 (6 bases each). The germline CDR1 and CDR2 sequences are SGHDN and FVKESK. The CDR3 covers 13 residues. Deletions cut 4 bases from V and 13 bases from J, with 16 bases between.

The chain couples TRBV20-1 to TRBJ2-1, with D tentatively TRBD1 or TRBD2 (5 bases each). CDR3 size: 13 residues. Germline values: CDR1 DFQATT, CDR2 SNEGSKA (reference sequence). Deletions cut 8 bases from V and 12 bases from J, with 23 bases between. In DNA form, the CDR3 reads TGCAGTACAGGCACTTCCTCGGGGCCGGGGCAGTTCTTC. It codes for CSTGTSSGPGQFF.

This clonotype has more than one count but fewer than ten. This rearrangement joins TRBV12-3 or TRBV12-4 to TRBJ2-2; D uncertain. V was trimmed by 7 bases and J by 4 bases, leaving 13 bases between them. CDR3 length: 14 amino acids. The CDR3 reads CASTTVLSTGELFF. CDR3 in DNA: TGTGCCAGCACCACGGTTCTTTCCACCGGGGAGCTGTTTTTT.

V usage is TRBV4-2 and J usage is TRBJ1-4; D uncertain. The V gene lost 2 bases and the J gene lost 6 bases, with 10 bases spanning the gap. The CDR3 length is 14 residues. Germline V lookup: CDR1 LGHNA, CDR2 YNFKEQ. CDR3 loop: CASSQPGRDEKLFF. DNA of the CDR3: TGTGCCAGCAGCCAACCGGGGAGGGATGAAAAACTGTTTTTT.

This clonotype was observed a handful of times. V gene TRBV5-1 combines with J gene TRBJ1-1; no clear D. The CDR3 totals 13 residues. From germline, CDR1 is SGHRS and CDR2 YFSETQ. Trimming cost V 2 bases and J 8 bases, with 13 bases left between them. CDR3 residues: CASSFAWAQEAFF. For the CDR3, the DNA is TGCGCCAGCAGCTTCGCTTGGGCACAGGAAGCTTTCTTT.

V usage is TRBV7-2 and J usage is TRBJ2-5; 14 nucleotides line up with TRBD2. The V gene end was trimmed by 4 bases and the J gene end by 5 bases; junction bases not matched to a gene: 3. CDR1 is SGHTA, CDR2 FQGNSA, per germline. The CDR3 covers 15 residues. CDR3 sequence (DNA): TGTGCCAGCAGCTCTAGACTAGCGGGGGGGGAGACCCAGTACTTC. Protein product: CASSSRLAGGETQYF.

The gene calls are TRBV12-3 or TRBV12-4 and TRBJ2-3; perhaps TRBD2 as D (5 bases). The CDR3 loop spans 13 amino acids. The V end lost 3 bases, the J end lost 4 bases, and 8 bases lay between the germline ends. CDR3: CASSFEGSDTQYF. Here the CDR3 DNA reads TGTGCCAGCAGTTTTGAGGGTTCAGATACGCAGTATTTT.

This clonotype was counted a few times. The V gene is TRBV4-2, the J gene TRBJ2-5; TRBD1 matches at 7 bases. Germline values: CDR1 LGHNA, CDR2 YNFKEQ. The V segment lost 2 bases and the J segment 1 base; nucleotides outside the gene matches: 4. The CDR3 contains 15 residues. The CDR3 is CASSQYWDSQETQYF. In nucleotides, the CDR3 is TGTGCCAGCAGCCAATATTGGGACAGCCAAGAGACCCAGTACTTC.

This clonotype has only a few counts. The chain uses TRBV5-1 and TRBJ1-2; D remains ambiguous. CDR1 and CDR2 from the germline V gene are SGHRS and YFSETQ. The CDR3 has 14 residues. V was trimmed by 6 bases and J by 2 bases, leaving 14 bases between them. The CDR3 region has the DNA TGCGCCAGCACGAGCGCGGGGAGAAACTATGGCTACACCTTC. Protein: CASTSAGRNYGYTF.

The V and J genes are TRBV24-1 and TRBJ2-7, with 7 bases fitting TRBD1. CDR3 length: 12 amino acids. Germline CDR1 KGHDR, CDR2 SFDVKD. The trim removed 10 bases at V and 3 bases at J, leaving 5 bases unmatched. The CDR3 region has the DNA TGTGCCACAGGGGACAGTGACTACGAGCAGTACGTC. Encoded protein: CATGDSDYEQYV.

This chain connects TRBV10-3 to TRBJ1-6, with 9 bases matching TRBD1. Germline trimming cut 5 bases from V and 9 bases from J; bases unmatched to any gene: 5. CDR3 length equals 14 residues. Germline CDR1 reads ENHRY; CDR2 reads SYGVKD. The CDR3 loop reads CAISLDRGGSPLHF. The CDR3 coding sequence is TGTGCCATCAGTCTGGACAGGGGCGGTTCACCCCTCCACTTT.